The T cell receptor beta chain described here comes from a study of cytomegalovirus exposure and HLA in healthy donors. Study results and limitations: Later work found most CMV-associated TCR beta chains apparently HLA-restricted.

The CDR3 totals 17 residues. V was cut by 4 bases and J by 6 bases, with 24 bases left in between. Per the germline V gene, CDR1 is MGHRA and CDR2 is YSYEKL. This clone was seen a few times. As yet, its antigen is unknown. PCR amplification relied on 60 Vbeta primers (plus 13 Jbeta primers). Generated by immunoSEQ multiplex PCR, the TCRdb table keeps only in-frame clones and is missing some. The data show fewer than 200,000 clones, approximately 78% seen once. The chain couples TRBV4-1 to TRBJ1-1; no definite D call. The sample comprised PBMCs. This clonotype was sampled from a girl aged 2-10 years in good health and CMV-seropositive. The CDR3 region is CASSPPPEGIMRAEAFF. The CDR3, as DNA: TGCGCCAGCAGCCCCCCCCCAGAGGGTATTATGCGCGCTGAAGCTTTCTTT.